This T cell receptor beta chain emerged from a study of OX40 agonist ivuxolimab in advanced cancers. Background on the study: Prior therapy, whether anti-PD-1, anti-PD-L1 or anti-CTLA-4, was allowed, and less than 45% had some.

Profiled with immunoSEQ multiplex PCR; TCRdb holds only in-frame clones, not every one. The data hold about 64,000 clones, with 85% to 90% observed a single time. This CDR3 comprises 12 residues. V lost 2 bases and J lost 6, with 4 bases in between. Looked up from germline, CDR1 is ENHRY and CDR2 is SYGVKD. The sample in question was CD4+ or CD8+ T cells sorted from blood, obtained in a trial of the OX40 agonist ivuxolimab. The TCR originated in an adult with an advanced solid tumor such as melanoma, head and neck, liver or kidney cancer. This sequence joins TRBV10-3 and TRBJ2-2; D is unresolved. This CDR3 is CAISEGPGELFF. The CDR3 nucleotides read TGTGCCATCAGTGAGGGGCCCGGGGAGCTGTTTTTT.